These 17 T cell receptor beta chains came from one sample sequenced in a study of T cells after yellow fever vaccination. TCRdb used MiXCR to reprocess the 5' RACE reads, holding one entry per CDR3 protein. The table has 250,000 to 300,000 distinct CDR3 sequences, around 10% seen once; the top ten hold around 3.5%. The sample in question was CD4+ T cells sorted from PBMCs, obtained 5 days after the yellow fever booster vaccination. These receptors all come from a man in his late teens or twenties who received the YFV17D yellow fever vaccine.

This clonotype was recorded at least ten times. The chain recombines TRBV7-9 with TRBJ2-2; D uncertain. Germline V lookup: CDR1 SEHNR, CDR2 FQNEAQ (reference sequence). The CDR3 covers 15 residues. Trimming removed 1 base at V and 4 bases at J, with 10 bases between. CDR3 DNA: TGTGCCAGCAGCTTAGGGAGCCGGCTCACCGGGGAGCTGTTTTTT. It yields the protein CASSLGSRLTGELFF.

This clonotype turned up a few times. This chain uses TRBV20-1 with TRBJ1-4; D unclear. Germline V gene data show CDR1 as DFQATT and CDR2 as SNEGSKA (reference sequence). V was cut by 4 bases and J by 0 bases, with 3 bases left in between. This CDR3 contains 12 residues. CDR3 sequence reads: CSATATNEKLFF. CDR3 sequence (DNA): TGCAGTGCTACAGCAACTAATGAAAAACTGTTTTTT.

The V and J genes are TRBV18 and TRBJ1-1, with D possibly matching TRBD1 (5 bases). V dropped 2 bases and J dropped 7 bases, with 14 bases sitting between them. The CDR3 is made up of 14 amino acids. Germline V gene lookup returns CDR1 KGHSH and CDR2 LQKENI. CDR3 loop: CASSPIGDRGEAFF. CDR3 in DNA: TGTGCCAGCTCACCAATAGGGGATCGAGGTGAAGCTTTCTTT.

A few counts support this clonotype. CDR3 in DNA: TGCGCCAGCAGCTGGGGATGGTCATCTAATGAAAAACTGTTTTTT. Translating it yields CASSWGWSSNEKLFF. This sequence joins TRBV5-1 and TRBJ1-4, with unresolved D. CDR3 size: 15 residues. CDR1 SGHRS and CDR2 YFSETQ come from the germline V gene. V lost 3 bases to trimming and J lost 3 bases, with 12 bases between them.

This chain connects TRBV6-2 or TRBV6-3 to TRBJ1-5, with TRBD1 identical over 8 bases. V was pared by 7 bases and J by 2 bases, with 7 bases of the junction left unmatched. There are 15 residues in the CDR3. The germline V gene has CDR1 MNHEY and CDR2 SVGEGT. CDR3 protein: CASTIRGQGNQPQHF. CDR3 coding DNA: TGTGCCAGCACTATCCGGGGACAGGGCAATCAGCCCCAGCATTTT.

This clonotype has just a few counts. The chain couples TRBV20-1 to TRBJ2-5, with 7 bases aligning to TRBD1. Germline CDR1 and CDR2: DFQATT and SNEGSKA (reference sequence). The CDR3 is 14 amino acids. The CDR3 sequence: CSHRTGPSQETQYF. DNA for the CDR3: TGCAGCCACCGGACAGGTCCCTCTCAAGAGACCCAGTACTTC.

This clonotype was seen a few times. The chain joins TRBV5-4 to TRBJ1-4, with D possibly being TRBD1 (5 bases). V shed 0 bases and J shed 7 bases, with 13 bases lying between them. CDR1 is SGHNT, CDR2 YYREEE, per germline (reference sequence). There are 15 residues in the CDR3. This chain's CDR3 is CASSLGGARGEKLFF. As DNA, the CDR3 is TGTGCCAGCAGCTTGGGAGGGGCGCGAGGTGAAAAACTGTTTTTT.

This clonotype has just a few counts. This sequence joins TRBV2 and TRBJ1-5; 9 bases are shared with TRBD1. Germline V lookup: CDR1 SNHLY, CDR2 FYNNEI. Trimming at V came to 4 bases and at J to 7 bases, leaving 5 bases not matched to a gene. CDR3 size: 14 residues. The chain's CDR3 is CASSGETGGQPQHF. The CDR3 coding sequence is TGTGCCAGCAGTGGGGAGACAGGGGGACAGCCCCAGCATTTT.

The chain combines TRBV6-5 with TRBJ2-5, with 10 bases aligning to TRBD1. The CDR3 is 15 residues long. J was trimmed by 5 bases and V by 6 bases; bases with no gene match: 9. CDR1 MNHEY and CDR2 SVGAGI come from the germline V gene. The CDR3 bases are TGTGCCAGCAGCCCTGACAGGGGGCGGTGGGAGACCCAGTACTTC. It translates to CASSPDRGRWETQYF.

This clonotype was recorded at least ten times. The chain carries TRBV7-8 and TRBJ1-1; 9 bases fit TRBD1. Trimming cost V 5 bases and J 7 bases; bases outside gene matches: 14. The CDR3 loop spans 16 amino acids. Germline-derived CDR1 and CDR2 are SGHVS and FQNEAQ. The CDR3 bases are TGTGCCAGCAGCCCACGGGGTTTACAGGGGGCTGATGAAGCTTTCTTT. This translates into CASSPRGLQGADEAFF. The entire variable domain, with the rest obtained from reference TRBV7-8 and TRBJ1-1, is as follows: GAGVSQSPRYKVAKRGQDVALRCDPISGHVSLFWYQQALGQGPEFLTYFQNEAQLDKSGLPSDRFFAERPEGSVSTLKIQRTQQEDSAVYLCASSPRGLQGADEAFFGQGTRLTVV.

This clonotype appeared many times. CDR3 protein: CASSLTTFMEQFF. CDR3 nucleotide sequence: TGTGCCAGCAGCCTGACAACCTTTATGGAGCAGTTCTTC. This chain uses TRBV27 with TRBJ2-1; D not resolved. The germline CDR1 and CDR2 sequences are MNHEY and SMNVEV (reference sequence). Trimming left V 6 bases short and J 10 bases short, with 16 bases between. The CDR3 sequence is 13 residues long.

V and J are TRBV6-5 and TRBJ2-1, with TRBD1 as a possible D gene (6 bases). The V gene's germline CDR1 is MNHEY and CDR2 SVGAGI. This CDR3 is built from 15 residues. The V end was cut by 6 bases, the J end by 4 bases, with 16 bases between. As DNA, the CDR3 is TGTGCCAGCAGAATCGACAGGAATTATTACAATGAGCAGTTCTTC. Protein sequence: CASRIDRNYYNEQFF.

This clonotype has a handful of counts. This rearrangement joins TRBV6-2 or TRBV6-3 to TRBJ1-2; 7 bases fit TRBD1. The CDR3 consists of 15 residues. Germline CDR1 MNHEY, CDR2 SVGEGT. The junction had 9 bases not matched to a gene; V was cut back by 6 bases and J by 2 bases. In DNA form, the CDR3 reads TGTGCCAGCAGCAGAAGGGACAGACCCAACTATGGCTACACCTTC. This translates into CASSRRDRPNYGYTF.

CDR3 region: CASSIRDRRSGELFF. For the CDR3, the DNA is TGTGCCAGCAGCATAAGGGACAGGAGGTCCGGGGAGCTGTTTTTT. The V call is TRBV7-6, the J call TRBJ2-2; 8 positions match TRBD1. CDR1 is SGHVS, CDR2 FNYEAQ, per germline. V lost 5 bases, J lost 6 bases, and 8 bases stayed unmatched. This CDR3 is 15 amino acids long.

This clonotype occurred many times. The chain joins TRBV4-3 to TRBJ2-6; D gene ambiguous. There are 18 residues in the CDR3. From germline, CDR1 is LGHNA and CDR2 YSLEER. The V end was cut by 0 bases, the J end by 0 bases, with 12 bases between. The CDR3 loop is CASSQDRAFGSGANVLTF. The CDR3 DNA is TGCGCCAGCAGCCAAGATCGTGCATTCGGCTCTGGGGCCAACGTCCTGACTTTC.

This clonotype was counted only a few times. V and J are TRBV7-7 and TRBJ2-1, with D possibly TRBD2 on 6 matching bases. This CDR3 spans 14 amino acids. Germline V gene data show CDR1 as SSHAT and CDR2 as FNYEAQ (reference sequence). Trimming took 2 bases from V and 10 from J, leaving 15 bases between them. The CDR3 region has the DNA TGTGCCAGCAGCTTACAACCGGGACTTGGGGAGCAGTTCTTC. It translates to CASSLQPGLGEQFF.

This clonotype showed up just a few times. The chain employs TRBV7-3 and TRBJ2-6; D may be TRBD1 or TRBD2 (5 bases each). Trimming took off 3 bases at V and 0 bases at J, with 12 bases between the two ends. This CDR3 is 17 amino acids long. The germline CDR1 and CDR2 sequences are SGHTA and FQGTGA. CDR3 bases: TGTGCCAGCAGCTTCGCAGGGACCTCCTCTGGGGCCAACGTCCTGACTTTC. Protein product: CASSFAGTSSGANVLTF.